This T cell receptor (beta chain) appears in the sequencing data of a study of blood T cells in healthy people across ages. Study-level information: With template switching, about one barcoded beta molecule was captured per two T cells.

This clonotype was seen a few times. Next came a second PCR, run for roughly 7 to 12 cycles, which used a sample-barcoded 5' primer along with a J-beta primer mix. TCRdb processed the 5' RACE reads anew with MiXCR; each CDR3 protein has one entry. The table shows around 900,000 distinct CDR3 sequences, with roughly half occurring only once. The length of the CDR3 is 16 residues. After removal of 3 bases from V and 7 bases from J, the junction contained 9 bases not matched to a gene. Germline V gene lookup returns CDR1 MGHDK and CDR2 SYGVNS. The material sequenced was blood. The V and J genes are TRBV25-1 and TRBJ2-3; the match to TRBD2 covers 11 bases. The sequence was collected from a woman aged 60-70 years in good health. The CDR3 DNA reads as TGTGCCAGCAGTGATAGAGTTAGCGGGAGGGCCTATACGCAGTATTTT. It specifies CASSDRVSGRAYTQYF.